This T cell receptor (beta chain) appears in the sequencing data of a study of chemoradiotherapy in HPV16-positive cancers. Across the study: A couple of HPV16-positive patients' cells yielded candidate HPV-specific clones and common motifs. General observations from the study: Only two HPV16-positive patients supplied the functional HPV-specificity definition. Candidate HPV-specific clones and E7-related TCR motifs grew in tumor during treatment.

Repeated repertoire sampling spanned the course of chemoradiotherapy. On this clone: Antigen: not known.

Using immunoSEQ multiplex PCR, the repertoire was profiled, and TCRdb retains in-frame clones only, with some absent. The sample holds 10,000 to 15,000 clones, roughly 80% seen once. The sample was gathered from a patient who underwent chemoradiotherapy. This sequence was found in a human donor with HPV-associated anogenital cancer.

DNA of the CDR3: TGTGCCAGCAGCCCGTTGTGGGGGGGAAGCGGGGAGCTGTTTTTT. It is translated as CASSPLWGGSGELFF. The V and J genes are TRBV7-9 and TRBJ2-2, with TRBD2 matching 7 bases. The length of the CDR3 is 15 residues. V dropped 5 bases and J dropped 7; count of bases not matched to a gene: 10. CDR1 is SEHNR, CDR2 FQNEAQ, per germline (reference sequence). The full variable domain, completed using reference TRBV7-9 and TRBJ2-2, is DTGVSQNPRHKITKRGQNVTFRCDPISEHNRLYWYRQTLGQGPEFLTYFQNEAQLEKSRLLSDRFSAERPKGSFSTLEIQRTEQGDSAMYLCASSPLWGGSGELFFGEGSRLTVL.